This TCR beta chain was captured in a study of graft-versus-host responses after intestinal transplantation. Graft specimens yielded both intraepithelial and lamina propria lymphocytes. The germline V gene encodes CDR1 SGHRS and CDR2 YFSETQ. This CDR3 contains 15 residues. Deletions cut 2 bases from V and 5 bases from J, with 11 bases between. A few counts support this clone. Generated by immunoSEQ multiplex PCR, the TCRdb table keeps only in-frame clones and is missing some. The table records tens of thousands of clones, around 90% of them present only once. The chain links TRBV5-1 to TRBJ1-6; D ambiguous. The origin of this receptor is a human patient who received an intestinal transplant, so some T cells may come from the graft donor. Sequencing was performed on ileum tissue, taken 350 to 400 days after transplant. The CDR3: CASSFRGGDNSPLHF. The CDR3 nucleotides are TGCGCCAGCAGCTTCAGAGGAGGCGATAATTCACCCCTCCACTTT.